A selection of T cell receptor beta chains follows, all from one sample in a study of T cells in Graves' hyperthyroidism and ophthalmopathy. In TCRdb, the multiplex PCR reads were re-called with MiXCR into one record per CDR3 protein. The sample consists of over 700,000 distinct CDR3 sequences, around a sixth of them appearing once. Input material: blood. The receptor set was obtained from a woman in her fifties or sixties with Graves' hyperthyroidism that later progressed to Graves' ophthalmopathy. Both conserved end residues are part of each CDR3.

V gene,J gene,CDR3 protein
TRBV7-6,TRBJ2-1,CASSYPGKGNEQFF
TRBV5-1,TRBJ1-2,CASRRGQGKDNYGYTF
TRBV20-1,TRBJ2-5,CSAGPGEETQYF
TRBV6-2/TRBV6-3,TRBJ2-7,CASSRPLTYEQYF
TRBV19,TRBJ2-1,CASSEVGTSEQFF
TRBV12-3/TRBV12-4,TRBJ1-1,CASRWEMDTEAFF
TRBV5-1,TRBJ1-5,CASSLGDRDNQPQHF
TRBV20-1,TRBJ2-1,CSATLGLAGKSSYNEQFF
TRBV20-1,TRBJ2-1,CSASYIYSEQFF
TRBV7-9,TRBJ1-1,CASSLSGVSDTEAFF
TRBV3-1,TRBJ2-2,CASSQDGRNTGELFF
TRBV19,TRBJ2-5,CASSRASGGQETQYF
TRBV7-9,TRBJ2-2,CASSLTPTGELFF
TRBV3-1,TRBJ2-1,CASSQGPSGGAMRDEQFF
TRBV6-1,TRBJ1-4,CASSLGFPMEKLFF
TRBV2,TRBJ2-2,CASSGGAGGELFF
TRBV30,TRBJ2-5,CAWRDPYQETQYF
TRBV7-2,TRBJ1-5,CASSLEVGTDQPQHF
TRBV2,TRBJ2-6,CASSNHNSGANVLTF
TRBV30,TRBJ1-2,CAWSVSVNYGYTF
TRBV5-1,TRBJ1-1,CASSFTGDPRPTEAFF
TRBV10-1,TRBJ2-2,CASSESREGTGELFF
TRBV3-1,TRBJ2-2,CASLSAAGGELFF
TRBV13,TRBJ1-4,CASSLSGGQLFF
TRBV5-6,TRBJ2-3,CASSLSLSAIADTQYF